The sequence of this T cell receptor beta chain was determined in a study of beta chain features in type 1 diabetes. Findings and limits, study-wide: Researchers caution that PCR might favor shorter templates, equally among patients and controls. More deletions and fewer insertions at VDJ junctions were found in patients with type 1 diabetes. Any HLA type influence on TCRB rearrangement was left unresolved here.

Sequencing targeted expressed TCRB transcripts, as all isolated RNA had been reverse transcribed. TCRdb keeps only in-frame clones here, not all; method: immunoSEQ multiplex PCR. The sample records some 900,000 clones, 17% being singletons. The authors obtained over 95% purity in all sorted populations. CDR1 MNHEY and CDR2 SMNVEV come from the germline V gene (reference sequence). Germline trimming cut 9 bases from V and 0 bases from J; bases unmatched to any gene: 10. This CDR3 has 17 amino acids. As to this clone: Antigen: not known.

The chain couples TRBV27 to TRBJ2-6; 8 bases match TRBD1. The TCR originated in a woman under 30 in good health. The source material was naive CD4+ T cells from blood. CDR3 amino acids: CASCIRTGSSGANVLTF. CDR3 sequence (DNA): TGTGCCAGTTGTATCAGGACAGGGAGCTCTGGGGCCAACGTCCTGACTTTC.